The 2 T cell receptor beta chains below all came from one sample that was sequenced in a study of identical twins. MiXCR, applied by TCRdb to the 5' RACE reads, yields one record per CDR3 protein. The table shows around 300,000 distinct CDR3 sequences, with under 9.5% occurring only once. The same data also contributed to another study, on yellow fever vaccine responses in identical twins.

Sequencing was done on a sample of memory (CD45RO+) T cells sorted from blood. The receptors come from a woman aged 18-30 years in good health.

This clonotype was recorded at least ten times. The chain couples TRBV6-2 or TRBV6-3 to TRBJ2-1; D is ambiguous. Trimming removed 6 bases from V and 0 bases from J, with 9 bases in between. The CDR3 is made up of 14 amino acids. CDR1 is MNHEY and CDR2 is SVGEGT in the germline V gene. The CDR3 loop is CASRARGSYNEQFF. The CDR3 region has the DNA TGTGCCAGCAGAGCGAGAGGCTCCTACAATGAGCAGTTCTTC.

Ten or more counts support this clonotype. The rearrangement joins TRBV6-2 or TRBV6-3 to TRBJ2-3, with TRBD1 matching over 12 bases. V lost 7 bases and J lost 6; bases outside the gene matches: 11. CDR1 and CDR2 from the germline V gene are MNHEY and SVGEGT. The CDR3 loop spans 16 amino acids. Here the CDR3 reads CASKDPGQGAQDTQYF. CDR3 nucleotide sequence: TGTGCCAGCAAAGATCCGGGACAGGGGGCGCAGGATACGCAGTATTTT.